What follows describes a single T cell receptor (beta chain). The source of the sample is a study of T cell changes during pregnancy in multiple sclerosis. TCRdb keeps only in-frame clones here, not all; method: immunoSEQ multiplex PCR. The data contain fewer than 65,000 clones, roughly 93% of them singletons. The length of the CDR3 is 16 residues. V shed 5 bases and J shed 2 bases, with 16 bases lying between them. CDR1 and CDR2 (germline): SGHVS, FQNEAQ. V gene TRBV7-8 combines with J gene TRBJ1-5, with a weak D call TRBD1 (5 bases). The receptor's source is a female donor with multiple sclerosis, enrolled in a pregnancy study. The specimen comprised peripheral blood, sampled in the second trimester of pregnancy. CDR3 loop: CASSRMGGLGNQPQHF. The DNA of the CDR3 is TGTGCCAGCAGCCGGATGGGGGGACTGGGCAATCAGCCCCAGCATTTT.